This entry features one T cell receptor (beta chain) sequence. Its specificity is unknown. Using quantitative 5'-RACE with molecular barcodes, the authors made TCR beta libraries. TCRdb called the 5' RACE reads again in MiXCR, with one record for every CDR3 protein. Of about 840,000 distinct CDR3 sequences listed, 12% are singletons. The data are from a study of CD8 T cells in ankylosing spondylitis. Study observations and caveats: In the blood and synovial fluid of reactive arthritis, some motif variants had been previously reported. As for the disease-linked clones, they showed a CD8+ phenotype and occurred at relatively low frequencies in peripheral blood. Seemingly distinctive of ankylosing spondylitis blood was a TCR beta motif formed by eight highly homologous variants. The study looked at matched synovial fluid samples from ankylosing spondylitis patients. Disease-linked clones were reported to be significantly enriched there.

This CDR3 has 18 residues. V was pared by 5 bases and J by 4 bases, with 11 bases of the junction left unmatched. Germline-derived CDR1 and CDR2 are MDHEN and SYDVKM. Sequencing was performed on blood, either unsorted or a sorted T cell fraction (not recorded which). The sequence was collected from a male donor with ankylosing spondylitis. The gene calls are TRBV28 and TRBJ2-3; 14 bases are shared with TRBD2. The CDR3 region is CASSRRLAGGLRADTQYF. The CDR3 bases are TGTGCCAGCAGTAGAAGACTAGCGGGGGGGCTTAGGGCAGATACGCAGTATTTT. Supplemented by reference TRBV28 and TRBJ2-3, the full variable domain reads DVKVTQSSRYLVKRTGEKVFLECVQDMDHENMFWYRQDPGLGLRLIYFSYDVKMKEKGDIPEGYSVSREKKERFSLILESASTNQTSMYLCASSRRLAGGLRADTQYFGPGTRLTVL.